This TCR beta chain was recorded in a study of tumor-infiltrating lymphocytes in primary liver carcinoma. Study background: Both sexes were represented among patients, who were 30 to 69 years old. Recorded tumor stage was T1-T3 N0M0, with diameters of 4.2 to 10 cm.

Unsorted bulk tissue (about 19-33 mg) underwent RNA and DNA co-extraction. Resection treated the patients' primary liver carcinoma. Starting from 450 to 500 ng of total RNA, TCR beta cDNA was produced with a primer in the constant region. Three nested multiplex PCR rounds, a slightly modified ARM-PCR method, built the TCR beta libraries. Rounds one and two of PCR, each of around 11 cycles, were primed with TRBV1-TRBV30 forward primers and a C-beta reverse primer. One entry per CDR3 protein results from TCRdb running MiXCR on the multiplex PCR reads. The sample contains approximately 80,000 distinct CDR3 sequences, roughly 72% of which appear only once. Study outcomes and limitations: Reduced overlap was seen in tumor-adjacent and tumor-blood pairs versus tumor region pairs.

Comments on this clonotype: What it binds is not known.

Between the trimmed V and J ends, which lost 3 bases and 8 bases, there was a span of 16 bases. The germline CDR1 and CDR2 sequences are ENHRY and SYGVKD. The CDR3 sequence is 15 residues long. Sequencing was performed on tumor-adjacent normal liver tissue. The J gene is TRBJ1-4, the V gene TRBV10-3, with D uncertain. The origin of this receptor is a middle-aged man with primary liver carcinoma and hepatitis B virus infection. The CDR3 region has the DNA TGTGCCATCAGTGACCTCGCTTCGGTCAGGGAAAAACTGTTTTTT. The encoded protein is CAISDLASVREKLFF.